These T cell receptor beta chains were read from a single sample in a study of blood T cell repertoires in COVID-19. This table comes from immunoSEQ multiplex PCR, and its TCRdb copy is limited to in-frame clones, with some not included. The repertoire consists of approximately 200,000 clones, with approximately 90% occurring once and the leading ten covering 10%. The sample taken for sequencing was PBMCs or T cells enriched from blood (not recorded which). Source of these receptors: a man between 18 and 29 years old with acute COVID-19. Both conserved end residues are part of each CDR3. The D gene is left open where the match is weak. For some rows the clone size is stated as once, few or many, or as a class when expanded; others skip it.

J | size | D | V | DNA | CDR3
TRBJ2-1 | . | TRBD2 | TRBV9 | TGTGCCAGCACCTCTGGGACTAGCAGAAACAATGAGCAGTTCTTC | CASTSGTSRNNEQFF
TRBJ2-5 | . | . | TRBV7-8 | TGTGCCAGCAGCTTAGTGGGGGAGGCCCTCAGGCGGAAGACCCAGTACTTC | CASSLVGEALRRKTQYF
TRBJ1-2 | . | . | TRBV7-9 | TGTGCCAGCAGCGGCACAGGTAACTATGGCTACACCTTC | CASSGTGNYGYTF
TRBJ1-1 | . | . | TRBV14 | TGTGCCAGCAGCTTTAAGAGGGGGTTAACGAACACTGAAGCTTTCTTT | CASSFKRGLTNTEAFF
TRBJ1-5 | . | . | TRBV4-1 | TGCGCCAGCAGCCTAGGGGGGGCACAACAGCCCCAGCATTTT | CASSLGGAQQPQHF
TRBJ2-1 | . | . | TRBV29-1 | TGCAGCGTTACCCCTAGCGACTCCTACAATGAGCAGTTCTTC | CSVTPSDSYNEQFF
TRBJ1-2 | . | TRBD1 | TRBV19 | TGTGCCAGTAGTGCTGGGACAGGGAACGGCTACACCTTC | CASSAGTGNGYTF
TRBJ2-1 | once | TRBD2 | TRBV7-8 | TGTGCCAGCAGCTTAGTCTGGGCTAGCGGGAGTGGGAGCTACAATGAGCAGTTCTTC | CASSLVWASGSGSYNEQFF
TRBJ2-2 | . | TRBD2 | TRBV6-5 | TGTGCCAGCAGTTCTCTAGCGGGAGGTGTCACCGGGGAGCTGTTTTTT | CASSSLAGGVTGELFF
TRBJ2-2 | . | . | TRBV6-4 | TGTGCCAGCAGTGACCGCCTAGACACCGGGGAGCTGTTTTTT | CASSDRLDTGELFF
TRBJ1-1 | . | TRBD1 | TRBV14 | TGTGCCAGCAGCCGGTCCCGACAGGGGACCAACACTGAAGCTTTCTTT | CASSRSRQGTNTEAFF
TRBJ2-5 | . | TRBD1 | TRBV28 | TGTGCCAGCAGTAAGGGACAGGGGGCGGTTGGGACCCAGTACTTC | CASSKGQGAVGTQYF
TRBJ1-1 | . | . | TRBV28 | TGTGCCAGCAGTCCAACGGGGGGAATGAACACTGAAGCTTTCTTT | CASSPTGGMNTEAFF
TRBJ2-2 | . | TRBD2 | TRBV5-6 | TGTGCCAGCAGCAAGAACGCGGGAGTAAGCGGGGAGCTGTTTTTT | CASSKNAGVSGELFF
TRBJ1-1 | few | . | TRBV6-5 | TGTGCCAGCCGGTTGACAGCGGGGGGATACACTGAAGCTTTCTTT | CASRLTAGGYTEAFF
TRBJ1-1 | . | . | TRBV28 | TGTGCCAGCAGTTTAGGGTTGCGGACTGAAGCTTTCTTT | CASSLGLRTEAFF
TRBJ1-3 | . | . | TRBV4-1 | TGCGCCAGCAGCCAAGACGCGAGCTCTGGAAACACCATATATTTT | CASSQDASSGNTIYF
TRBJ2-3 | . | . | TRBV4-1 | TGCGCCAGCAGCCCCCCGGGGGAATTCACAGATACGCAGTATTTT | CASSPPGEFTDTQYF
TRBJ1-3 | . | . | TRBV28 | TGTGCCAGCAGTTTATTGTCAGGGGCTGGAAACACCATATATTTT | CASSLLSGAGNTIYF
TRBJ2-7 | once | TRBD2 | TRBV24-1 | TGTGCCACCAGTGACAGCGGGAGGTTAGAGCAGTACTTC | CATSDSGRLEQYF
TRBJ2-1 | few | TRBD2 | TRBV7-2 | TGTGCCAGCAGCTTAACCGGGATAGCGGGAGGGCCTTTTGGTAATGAGCAGTTCTTC | CASSLTGIAGGPFGNEQFF
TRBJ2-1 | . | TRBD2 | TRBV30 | TGTGCCTGGAGTATAAAGCGAGGGAGGGGCGGGAGTAGGGACAATGAGCAGTTCTTC | CAWSIKRGRGGSRDNEQFF
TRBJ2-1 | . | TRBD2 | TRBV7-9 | TGTGCAACCCCCCCGGAGGAGGCTAGCGGGCCTACTGACAATGAGCAGTTCTTC | CATPPEEASGPTDNEQFF
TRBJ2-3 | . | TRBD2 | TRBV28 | TGTGCCAGTGGACTAGATAGAGATACGCAGTATTTT | CASGLDRDTQYF
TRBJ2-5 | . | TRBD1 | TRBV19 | TGTGCCAGTAGTATCCTCGGGACAGGGGAAGAGACCCAGTACTTC | CASSILGTGEETQYF
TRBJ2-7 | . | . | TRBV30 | TGTGCCTGGAGTCGAAGCGGGACAAGCTCCTACGAGCAGTACTTC | CAWSRSGTSSYEQYF
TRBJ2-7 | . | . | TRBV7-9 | TGTGCCAGCAGTAAAAGGGGGATAAACGAGCAGTACTTC | CASSKRGINEQYF
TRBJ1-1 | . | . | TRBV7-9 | TGTGCCAGCAGCTTGGGGACACCTGAAGCTTTCTTT | CASSLGTPEAFF
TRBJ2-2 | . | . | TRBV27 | TGTGCCAGCACGACAACCCCCCAGGGCGGGGAGCTGTTTTTT | CASTTTPQGGELFF
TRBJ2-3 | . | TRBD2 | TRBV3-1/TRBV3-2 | TGTGCCAGCAGCCTGGGACTAGCCCAGACAGATACGCAGTATTTT | CASSLGLAQTDTQYF
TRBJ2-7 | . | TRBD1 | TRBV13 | TGTGCCAGCAGCTCCGGGGACAGCTCCTACGAGCAGTACTTC | CASSSGDSSYEQYF
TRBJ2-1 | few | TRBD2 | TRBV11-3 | TGTGCCAGCAGCCCCGGGACTACTGACAATGAGCAGTTCTTC | CASSPGTTDNEQFF
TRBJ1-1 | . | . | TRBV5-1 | TGCGCCAGCAGCAGAAAGGAGTTTCTGACTGAAGCTTTCTTT | CASSRKEFLTEAFF
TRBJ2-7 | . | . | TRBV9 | TGTGCCAGCAGCGTAGGACTAGTTGGGTACGAGCAGTACTTC | CASSVGLVGYEQYF
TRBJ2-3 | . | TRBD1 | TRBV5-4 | TGTGCCAGCAGCTTGGATCCAGGGGGCGCAGATACGCAGTATTTT | CASSLDPGGADTQYF
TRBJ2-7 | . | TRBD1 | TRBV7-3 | TGTGCCAGCAGCTTAACAGGGGGCCGCCCTAACAACGAGCAGTACTTC | CASSLTGGRPNNEQYF
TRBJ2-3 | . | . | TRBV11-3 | TGTGCCAGCAGCTTACTGGGAGGACCTACAGATACGCAGTATTTT | CASSLLGGPTDTQYF
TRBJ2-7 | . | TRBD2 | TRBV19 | TGTGCCAGTAGTACCGGAGATAGCGGGACCTCCTACGAGCAGTACTTC | CASSTGDSGTSYEQYF
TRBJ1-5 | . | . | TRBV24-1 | TGTGCCACCAGTGATTACCTAAATCAGCCCCAGCATTTT | CATSDYLNQPQHF
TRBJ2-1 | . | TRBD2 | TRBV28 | TGTGCCAGCACCGCGAAGCCGGGACTAGCGGGCCCAAGGAATGAGCAGTTCTTC | CASTAKPGLAGPRNEQFF
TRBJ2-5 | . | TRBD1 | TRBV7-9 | TGTGCCAGCAGCAACACTCGGGGACAGGAGACCCAGTACTTC | CASSNTRGQETQYF
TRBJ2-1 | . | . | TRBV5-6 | TGTGCCAGCACCATAGACACCAGGGGCAATGAGCAGTTCTTC | CASTIDTRGNEQFF
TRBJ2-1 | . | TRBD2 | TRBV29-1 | TGCAGCGTTTTGGGACTAGAAGGGGTCAATGAGCAGTTCTTC | CSVLGLEGVNEQFF
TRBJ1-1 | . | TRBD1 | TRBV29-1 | TGCAGCGTTGAGCCGACAGGGATGAACACTGAAGCTTTCTTT | CSVEPTGMNTEAFF
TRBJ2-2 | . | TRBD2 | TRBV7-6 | TGTGCCAGCAGCTTATCGGCTAGCGGGAGAAGTACCGGGGAGCTGTTTTTT | CASSLSASGRSTGELFF
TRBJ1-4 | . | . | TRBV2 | TGTGCCAGCAGTGAGAGGAAGCTGCCTGGTAATGAAAAACTGTTTTTT | CASSERKLPGNEKLFF
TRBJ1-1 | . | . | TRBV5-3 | TGTGCCAGAAGACCCACCCCAGGGAACACTGAAGCTTTCTTT | CARRPTPGNTEAFF
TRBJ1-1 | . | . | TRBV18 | TGTGCCAGCTCACCCTTAGGTTCAGGGGCCCACACTGAAGCTTTCTTT | CASSPLGSGAHTEAFF
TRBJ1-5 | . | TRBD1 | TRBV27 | TGTGCCAGCAGATCCGATCACGGACAGGGCCTCAATGAGCCCCAGCATTTT | CASRSDHGQGLNEPQHF
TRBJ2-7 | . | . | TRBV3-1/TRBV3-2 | TGTGCCAGCAGCCAAAAAGGGGGATCCTACGAGCAGTACTTC | CASSQKGGSYEQYF
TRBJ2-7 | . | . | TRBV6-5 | TGTGCCAGCAGTCAGGAGGACCCTACCCTCTACGAGCAGTACTTC | CASSQEDPTLYEQYF
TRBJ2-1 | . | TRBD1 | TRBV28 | TGTGCCGCCGCCGAGGGACAGAACTACAATGAGCAGTTCTTC | CAAAEGQNYNEQFF
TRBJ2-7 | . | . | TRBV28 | TGTGCCAGCCTCAATATCCGGTCCCTCTCCTACGAGCAGTACTTC | CASLNIRSLSYEQYF
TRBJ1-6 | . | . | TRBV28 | TGTGCCAGCCAACAGGGTGATAATTCACCCCTCCACTTT | CASQQGDNSPLHF
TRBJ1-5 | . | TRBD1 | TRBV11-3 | TGTGCCAGCAGCAAACAGGGGCTCGGCGCCGCCCAGCCCCAGCATTTT | CASSKQGLGAAQPQHF
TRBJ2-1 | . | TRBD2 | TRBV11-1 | TGTGCCAGCAGCTTCGGACTAGCTGCCTATGAGCAGTTCTTC | CASSFGLAAYEQFF
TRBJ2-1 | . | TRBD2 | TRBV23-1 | TGCGCCAGCAGAGACAGCGGGAGTGTGGGCAATGAGCAGTTCTTC | CASRDSGSVGNEQFF
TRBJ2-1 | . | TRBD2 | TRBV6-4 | TGTGCCAGCAGTGAGGCGGGAGGGAGAAATGAGCAGTTCTTC | CASSEAGGRNEQFF